The rows below give T cell receptor beta chains drawn from one sample of a study of shared clonotypes between healthy human individuals. Measured with immunoSEQ multiplex PCR; TCRdb has only the in-frame clones, and not every one. The sample lists 800,000 or so clones; about 96% were seen once. The sample taken for sequencing was naive CD8+ T cells sorted from blood. These receptors were taken from a man aged 25 to 45 in good health. The CDR3 runs from the conserved cysteine through the conserved F or W. The D gene is left open where the match is weak. Where a row states a size, it is once, few, many or the class of an expanded clone; other rows omit it.

>TRBV25-1|.|TRBJ2-1|TRBD1
CASSEYKQGYGEQFF
TGTGCCAGCAGTGAATATAAACAGGGGTATGGTGAGCAGTTCTTC
>TRBV5-5|.|TRBJ2-7|.
CASSPTSYEQYF
TGTGCCAGCAGCCCGACTAGTTACGAGCAGTACTTC
>TRBV7-9|.|TRBJ2-5|.
CASSFRGTGSSLQETQYF
TGTGCCAGCAGCTTTCGGGGTACTGGTTCTTCCCTTCAAGAGACCCAGTACTTC
>TRBV5-1|.|TRBJ1-4|TRBD1
CASSTTGSANEKLFF
TGCGCCAGCAGCACGACAGGGTCGGCTAATGAAAAACTGTTTTTT
>TRBV2|.|TRBJ2-7|.
CASTGQHYEQYF
TGTGCCAGCACTGGACAACACTACGAGCAGTACTTC
>TRBV2|.|TRBJ2-7|.
CASEWASDNEQYF
TGTGCCAGCGAGTGGGCTAGCGACAACGAGCAGTACTTC
>TRBV11-3|.|TRBJ2-1|TRBD2
CASSLDGGSSNEQFF
TGTGCCAGCAGCTTAGACGGCGGGAGTTCAAATGAGCAGTTCTTC
>TRBV27|.|TRBJ1-1|.
CASSFGTEAFF
TGTGCCAGCAGTTTTGGGACTGAAGCTTTCTTT
>TRBV27|.|TRBJ2-3|.
CAIGTHSDTQYF
TGTGCCATAGGGACGCACAGCGATACGCAGTATTTT
>TRBV11-3|.|TRBJ2-6|.
CASSPGNGEGIGANVLTF
TGTGCCAGCAGCCCCGGCAACGGGGAAGGGATTGGGGCCAACGTCCTGACTTTC
>TRBV29-1|.|TRBJ2-1|TRBD1
CSARGLPGQGYNEQFF
TGCAGCGCCCGTGGACTACCGGGACAGGGGTACAATGAGCAGTTCTTC
>TRBV5-1|once|TRBJ1-5|.
CASSLSGYSNQPQHF
TGCGCCAGCAGCTTGTCCGGATATAGCAATCAGCCCCAGCATTTT
>TRBV6-5|.|TRBJ2-1|TRBD2
CASRGISGIYNEQFF
TGTGCCAGCAGGGGAATAAGCGGGATTTACAATGAGCAGTTCTTC
>TRBV7-8|.|TRBJ2-7|TRBD2
CASSDPGLGAEQYF
TGTGCCAGCAGCGATCCGGGACTAGGTGCCGAGCAGTACTTC
>TRBV5-6|few|TRBJ2-7|.
CASSLGYEQYF
TGTGCCAGCAGCTTGGGGTACGAGCAGTACTTC
>TRBV7-9|.|TRBJ2-1|.
CASSLVGVAMEQFF
TGTGCCAGCAGCTTAGTCGGAGTTGCAATGGAACAGTTCTTC
>TRBV7-9|.|TRBJ2-2|TRBD2
CASSLGVLSGSLRGQELFF
TGTGCCAGCAGCTTAGGTGTCTTGAGCGGGAGCCTACGGGGCCAGGAGCTGTTTTTT
>TRBV9|.|TRBJ2-1|TRBD2
CASSPLQGGRERFNEQFF
TGTGCCAGCAGCCCACTTCAGGGTGGGCGGGAGAGGTTCAATGAGCAGTTCTTC
>TRBV5-5|.|TRBJ1-1|.
CASSLRQGTVTEAFF
TGTGCCAGCAGCTTGAGGCAGGGGACTGTCACTGAAGCTTTCTTT
>TRBV9|.|TRBJ2-5|TRBD1
CASSDRTGTSQETQYF
TGTGCCAGCAGCGATCGGACAGGAACATCTCAAGAGACCCAGTACTTC
>TRBV15|.|TRBJ2-5|.
CATSKPAGRERGTQYF
TGTGCCACCAGCAAACCCGCGGGGCGGGAAAGAGGGACCCAGTACTTC
>TRBV7-2|.|TRBJ1-2|.
CASSLDSGGYGYTF
TGTGCCAGCAGTTTAGACAGTGGGGGTTACGGCTACACCTTC
>TRBV12-2|.|TRBJ2-7|.
CASRLGASGTYEQYF
TGTGCAAGTCGCCTGGGGGCTAGCGGGACCTACGAGCAGTACTTC
>TRBV9|.|TRBJ1-1|.
CASSVAQSANTEAFF
TGTGCCAGCAGCGTAGCCCAGTCGGCCAACACTGAAGCTTTCTTT
>TRBV9|.|TRBJ2-5|.
CASSVGWASQETQYF
TGTGCCAGCAGCGTAGGCTGGGCTAGTCAAGAGACCCAGTACTTC
>TRBV7-9|.|TRBJ2-2|.
CASSSSTFVNTGELFF
TGTGCCAGCAGCTCCTCGACCTTCGTAAACACCGGGGAGCTGTTTTTT